The 19 T cell receptor beta chains below all came from one sample that was sequenced in a study of cytomegalovirus exposure and HLA in healthy donors. The PCR used 60 Vbeta and 13 Jbeta primers. Clones were read by immunoSEQ multiplex PCR, and TCRdb kept only the in-frame ones, dropping some. The profile shows about 180,000 clones, around four fifths of them singletons. Sample: PBMCs. The receptor set was obtained from a woman aged 25 to 45 in good health and CMV-seronegative.

This sequence joins TRBV19 and TRBJ2-7, with 8 nucleotides matching TRBD1. Germline loops: CDR1 LNHDA, CDR2 SQIVND (reference sequence). V was pared by 9 bases and J by 4 bases, with 14 bases of the junction left unmatched. This CDR3 comprises 15 residues. DNA for the CDR3: TGTGCCAGCCAAGACCCCAGGACAGGGTGGTACGAGCAGTACTTC. This translates into CASQDPRTGWYEQYF.

J is TRBJ1-2 and V is TRBV7-9, with D unclear. The CDR3 is 12 residues long. Germline CDR1 and CDR2: SEHNR and FQNEAQ (reference sequence). Trimming removed 5 bases from V and 5 bases from J, with 9 bases in between. CDR3 in DNA: TGTGCCAGCAGCCAAGCACGGTATGGCTACACCTTC. Translation gives CASSQARYGYTF.

The table lists this clone with a count of one. The chain uses TRBV7-9 and TRBJ1-5, with D perhaps matching TRBD1 (6 bases). V was pared by 5 bases and J by 3 bases, with 20 bases between. The CDR3 has 17 amino acids. CDR1 is SEHNR, CDR2 FQNEAQ, per germline (reference sequence). CDR3 amino acids: CASSSSVGGAYNQPQHF. In nucleotides, the CDR3 is TGTGCCAGCAGCAGCTCCGTAGGGGGGGCCTACAATCAGCCCCAGCATTTT.

This clone was observed a handful of times. This chain connects TRBV7-7 to TRBJ2-1; TRBD1 agrees at 9 bases. This CDR3 has 15 residues. The junction had 1 base not matched to a gene; V was cut back by 1 base and J by 3 bases. Germline V gives CDR1 SSHAT, CDR2 FNYEAQ (reference sequence). The CDR3 sequence is CASSLGTGVYNEQFF. For the CDR3, the DNA is TGTGCCAGCAGCTTAGGGACAGGGGTCTACAATGAGCAGTTCTTC.

This sequence joins TRBV5-1 and TRBJ1-1; D gene unclear. The CDR3 has 14 residues. Germline V gene data show CDR1 as SGHRS and CDR2 as YFSETQ. V was clipped by 7 bases and J by 4 bases, with 17 bases between them. CDR3 nucleotide sequence: TGCGCCAGCGGCCCTCGGGGAGGCAGCACTGAAGCTTTCTTT. Translating gives CASGPRGGSTEAFF.

This clone was observed a single time. This chain joins TRBV5-1 and TRBJ2-5; D ambiguous. Germline values: CDR1 SGHRS, CDR2 YFSETQ. The V end was cut by 0 bases, the J end by 1 base, with 7 bases between. This CDR3 spans 14 amino acids. CDR3 bases: TGCGCCAGCAGCTTGGACAAAGTCCAAGAGACCCAGTACTTC. Protein sequence: CASSLDKVQETQYF.

The chain recombines TRBV19 with TRBJ2-1; 11 nucleotides match TRBD2. J lost 0 bases, V lost 6 bases, and 22 bases had no gene match. The germline V gene encodes CDR1 LNHDA and CDR2 SQIVND (reference sequence). The CDR3 runs to 22 residues. CDR3 sequence reads: CASSEPPSTLAGGPSSYNEQFF. The CDR3, as DNA: TGTGCCAGTAGCGAACCCCCGAGTACTCTAGCGGGGGGCCCCAGCTCCTACAATGAGCAGTTCTTC.

This chain uses TRBV15 with TRBJ2-7, with TRBD1 matching 8 bases. The length of the CDR3 is 14 residues. Germline loops: CDR1 LNHNV, CDR2 YYDKDF (reference sequence). Trimming removed 0 bases from V and 5 bases from J; junction bases left unmatched: 3. CDR3 DNA sequence: TGTGCCACCAGCAGAGAGGACAGGGTCGACGAGCAGTACTTC. Translating gives CATSREDRVDEQYF.

This chain links TRBV6-5 with TRBJ1-2; a weak D match, TRBD1 (6 bases). This CDR3 contains 14 residues. V shed 6 bases and J shed 8 bases, with 19 bases lying between them. Per germline, CDR1 MNHEY and CDR2 SVGAGI. CDR3 sequence reads: CASSLTQGMVGYTF. CDR3 nucleotide sequence: TGTGCCAGCAGCCTAACGCAGGGGATGGTCGGCTACACCTTC.

In nucleotides, the CDR3 is TGTGCCAGTAGCCTCGCGGGGGGGGCCACTGAAGCTTTCTTT. Its protein product is CASSLAGGATEAFF. The chain recombines TRBV19 with TRBJ1-1, with D perhaps TRBD1 (6 bases). This CDR3 is built from 14 residues. Trimming cost V 6 bases and J 4 bases, with 15 bases left between them. Per the germline V gene, CDR1 is LNHDA and CDR2 is SQIVND (reference sequence).

V usage is TRBV5-1 and J usage is TRBJ2-7, with 9 nucleotides matching TRBD2. This CDR3 region has 16 residues. Trimming took 0 bases from V and 5 from J; bases not matched to a gene: 9. The V gene's germline CDR1 is SGHRS and CDR2 YFSETQ. The CDR3 nucleotides are TGCGCCAGCAGCTTGGGCGCTAGCGGGGAAGCCCACGAGCAGTACTTC. Its translation: CASSLGASGEAHEQYF. Drawing the rest from reference TRBV5-1 and TRBJ2-7, the complete variable domain is KAGVTQTPRYLIKTRGQQVTLSCSPISGHRSVSWYQQTPGQGLQFLFEYFSETQRNKGNFPGRFSGRQFSNSRSEMNVSTLELGDSALYLCASSLGASGEAHEQYFGPGTRLTVT.

The chain is built from TRBV30 and TRBJ1-5, with TRBD1 identical over 7 bases. CDR3 size: 16 residues. The V and J ends lost 2 bases and 6 bases, in that order; junction bases with no gene match: 13. CDR1 and CDR2 (germline): GTSNPN, SVGIG (reference sequence). The CDR3 is CAWSPETGRSSQPQHF. In DNA, the CDR3 is TGTGCCTGGAGTCCCGAGACAGGGCGGTCCAGTCAGCCCCAGCATTTT.

The V gene is TRBV4-1, the J gene TRBJ2-1, with 8 nucleotides matching TRBD2. The V segment lost 1 base and the J segment 1 base; nucleotides outside the gene matches: 3. The V gene's germline CDR1 is MGHRA and CDR2 YSYEKL. The CDR3 extends over 16 amino acids. CDR3 DNA sequence: TGCGCCAGCAGCCAAGTCAGCGGGGGTTCCTACAATGAGCAGTTCTTC. This gives the protein CASSQVSGGSYNEQFF.

The chain recombines TRBV12-5 with TRBJ1-2; 7 bases match TRBD1. The CDR3 is made up of 20 amino acids. The trim removed 4 bases at V and 3 bases at J, leaving 23 bases unmatched. Looked up from germline, CDR1 is LGHNT and CDR2 is FRNRAP. As DNA, the CDR3 is TGTGCTAGTGGTTCCCCGGTGACCGGGACAGACATGGGTGGTTACTATGGCTACACCTTC. Its translation: CASGSPVTGTDMGGYYGYTF.

The chain links TRBV5-1 to TRBJ2-1; 10 nucleotides agree with TRBD1. Germline lookup yields CDR1 SGHRS and CDR2 YFSETQ. This CDR3 is built from 17 residues. Trimming took 2 bases from V and 9 from J; bases not matched to a gene: 14. The CDR3 protein is CASSFNPHPGQGSEQFF. CDR3 coding DNA: TGCGCCAGCAGCTTCAATCCCCATCCGGGACAGGGGAGTGAGCAGTTCTTC.

This chain uses TRBV7-2 with TRBJ1-2; perhaps TRBD1 as D (6 bases). CDR3 length: 12 residues. The germline V and J ends were trimmed by 5 bases and 7 bases, with 11 bases remaining between them. Per the germline V gene, CDR1 is SGHTA and CDR2 is FQGNSA. CDR3: CASSPQGSGYTF. CDR3 DNA sequence: TGTGCCAGCAGCCCCCAGGGGTCTGGCTACACCTTC.

The rearrangement joins TRBV6-5 to TRBJ1-1; 7 bases are a match to TRBD1. Germline CDR1 and CDR2: MNHEY and SVGAGI. The ends lost 5 bases at V and 4 bases at J; junction bases unmatched: 4. This CDR3 is 13 amino acids long. The CDR3 reads CASSHPGGTEAFF. The DNA of the CDR3 is TGTGCCAGCAGTCATCCAGGGGGCACTGAAGCTTTCTTT.

The rearrangement uses TRBV6-5 and TRBJ1-2; 11 bases align to TRBD1. This CDR3 is built from 14 residues. Looked up from germline, CDR1 is MNHEY and CDR2 is SVGAGI. J gave up 5 bases and V 6 bases, and 5 bases lay outside the gene matches. The CDR3, as DNA: TGTGCCAGCAGCTACGGGACAGGGGGATATGGCTACACCTTC. Protein sequence: CASSYGTGGYGYTF.

The genes are TRBV7-9 and TRBJ2-7; maybe TRBD1 (6 bases). Looked up from germline, CDR1 is SEHNR and CDR2 is FQNEAQ (reference sequence). Deletions cut 2 bases from V and 5 bases from J, with 28 bases between. The CDR3 is 19 amino acids. The CDR3 DNA reads TGTGCCAGCAGCTTAACGTCTTTCGGCCAGGGGTACGGTGTGGACGAGCAGTACTTC. Protein: CASSLTSFGQGYGVDEQYF.